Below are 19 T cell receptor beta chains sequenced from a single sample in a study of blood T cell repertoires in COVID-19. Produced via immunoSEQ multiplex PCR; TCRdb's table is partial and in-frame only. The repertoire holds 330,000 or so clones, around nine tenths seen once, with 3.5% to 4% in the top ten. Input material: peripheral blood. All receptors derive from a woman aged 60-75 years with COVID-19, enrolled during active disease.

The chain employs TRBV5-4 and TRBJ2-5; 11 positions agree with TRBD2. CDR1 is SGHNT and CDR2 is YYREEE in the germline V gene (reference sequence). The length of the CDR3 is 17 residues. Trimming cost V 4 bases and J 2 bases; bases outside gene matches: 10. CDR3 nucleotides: TGTGCCAGCAGCCCAACCCCTAGCGGGGGGACACAAGAGACCCAGTACTTC. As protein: CASSPTPSGGTQETQYF.

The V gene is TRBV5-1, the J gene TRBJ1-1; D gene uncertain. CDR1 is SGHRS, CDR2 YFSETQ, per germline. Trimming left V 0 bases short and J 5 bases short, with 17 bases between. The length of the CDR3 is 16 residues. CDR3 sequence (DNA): TGCGCCAGCAGCTTGGGGGTTAGGGTCCCGGGGACTGAAGCTTTCTTT. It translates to CASSLGVRVPGTEAFF.

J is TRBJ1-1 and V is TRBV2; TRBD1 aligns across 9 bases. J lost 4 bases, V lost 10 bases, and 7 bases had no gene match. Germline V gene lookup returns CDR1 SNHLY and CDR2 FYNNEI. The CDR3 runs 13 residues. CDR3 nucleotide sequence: TGTGCCACCTTGGGGACAGGGCTCACTGAAGCTTTCTTT. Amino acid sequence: CATLGTGLTEAFF.

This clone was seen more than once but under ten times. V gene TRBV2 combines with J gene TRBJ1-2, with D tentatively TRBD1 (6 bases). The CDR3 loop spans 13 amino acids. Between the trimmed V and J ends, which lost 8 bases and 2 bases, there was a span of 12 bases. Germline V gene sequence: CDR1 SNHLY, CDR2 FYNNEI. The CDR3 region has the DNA TGTGCCAGCGTGAAGACAGGAAACTATGGCTACACCTTC. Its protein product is CASVKTGNYGYTF.

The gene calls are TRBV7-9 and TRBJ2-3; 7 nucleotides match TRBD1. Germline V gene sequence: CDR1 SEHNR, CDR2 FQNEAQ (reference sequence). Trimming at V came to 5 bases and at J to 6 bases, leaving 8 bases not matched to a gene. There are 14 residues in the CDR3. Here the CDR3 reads CASSLGTAGDTQYF. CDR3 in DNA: TGTGCCAGCAGCCTTGGGACAGCAGGGGATACGCAGTATTTT.

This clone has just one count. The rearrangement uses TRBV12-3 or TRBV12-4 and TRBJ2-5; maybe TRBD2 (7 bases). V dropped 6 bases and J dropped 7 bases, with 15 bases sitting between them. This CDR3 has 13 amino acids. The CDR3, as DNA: TGTGCCAGCAGCCATATCGGGGGGCGGACCCAGTACTTC. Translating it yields CASSHIGGRTQYF.

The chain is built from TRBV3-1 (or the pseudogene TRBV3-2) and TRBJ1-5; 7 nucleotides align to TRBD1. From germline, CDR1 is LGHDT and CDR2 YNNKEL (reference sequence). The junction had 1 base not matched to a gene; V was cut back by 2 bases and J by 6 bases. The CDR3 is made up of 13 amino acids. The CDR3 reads CASSQNRGQPQHF. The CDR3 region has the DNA TGTGCCAGCAGCCAAAACAGGGGTCAGCCCCAGCATTTT.

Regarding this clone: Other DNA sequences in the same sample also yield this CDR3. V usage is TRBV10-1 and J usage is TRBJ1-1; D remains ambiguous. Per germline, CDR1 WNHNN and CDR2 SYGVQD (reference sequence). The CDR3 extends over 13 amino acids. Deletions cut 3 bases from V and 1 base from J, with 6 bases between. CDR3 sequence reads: CASSEHRNTEAFF. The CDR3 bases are TGCGCCAGCAGTGAACACAGGAACACTGAAGCTTTCTTT.

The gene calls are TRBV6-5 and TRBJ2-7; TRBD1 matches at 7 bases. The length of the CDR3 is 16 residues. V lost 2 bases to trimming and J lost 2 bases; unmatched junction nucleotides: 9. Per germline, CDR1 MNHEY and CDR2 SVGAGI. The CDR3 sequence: CASSYNGQGVAYEQYF. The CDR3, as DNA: TGTGCCAGCAGTTACAACGGGCAGGGGGTGGCCTACGAGCAGTACTTC.

This CDR3 reads CASSQDPQGLGGYTF. The DNA for the CDR3 is TGCGCCAGCAGCCAAGACCCACAGGGGTTGGGTGGCTACACCTTC. The gene calls are TRBV4-1 and TRBJ1-2; 7 nucleotides agree with TRBD1. V lost 0 bases and J lost 7; bases outside the gene matches: 8. The CDR3 is 15 residues long. In germline, CDR1 is MGHRA, CDR2 YSYEKL.

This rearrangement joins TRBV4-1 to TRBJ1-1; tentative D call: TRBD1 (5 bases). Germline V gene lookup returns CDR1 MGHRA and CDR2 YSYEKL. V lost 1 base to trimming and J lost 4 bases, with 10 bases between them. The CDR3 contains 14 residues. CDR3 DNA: TGCGCCAGCAGCCAAGGGGGCACGGGCACTGAAGCTTTCTTT. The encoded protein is CASSQGGTGTEAFF.

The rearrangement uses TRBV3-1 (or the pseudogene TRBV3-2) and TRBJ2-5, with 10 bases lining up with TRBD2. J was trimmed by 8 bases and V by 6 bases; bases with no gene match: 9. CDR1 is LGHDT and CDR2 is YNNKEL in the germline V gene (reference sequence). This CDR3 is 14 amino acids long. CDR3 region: CASSLAGDPGTQYF. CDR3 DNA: TGTGCCAGCAGTCTAGCGGGGGACCCCGGAACCCAGTACTTC.

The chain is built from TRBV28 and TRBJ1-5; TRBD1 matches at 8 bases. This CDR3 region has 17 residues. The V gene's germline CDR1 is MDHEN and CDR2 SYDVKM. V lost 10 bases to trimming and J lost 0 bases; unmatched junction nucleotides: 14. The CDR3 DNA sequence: TGTGCCATTACCGCGGGGGACAGGACCTTTAGCAATCAGCCCCAGCATTTT. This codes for CAITAGDRTFSNQPQHF.

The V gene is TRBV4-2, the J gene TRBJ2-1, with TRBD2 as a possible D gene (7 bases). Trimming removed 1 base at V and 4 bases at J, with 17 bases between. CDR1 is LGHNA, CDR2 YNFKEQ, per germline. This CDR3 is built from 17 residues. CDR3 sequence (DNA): TGTGCCAGCAGCCAAGCCGAGGGGGGGCGAGGGTACAATGAGCAGTTCTTC. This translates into CASSQAEGGRGYNEQFF.

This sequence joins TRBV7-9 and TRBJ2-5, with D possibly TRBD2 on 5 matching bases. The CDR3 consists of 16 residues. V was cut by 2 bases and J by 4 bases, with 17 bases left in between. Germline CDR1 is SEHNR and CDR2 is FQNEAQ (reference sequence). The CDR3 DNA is TGTGCCAGCAGCTTACTGGCCGGGATTACGGCAGAGACCCAGTACTTC. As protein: CASSLLAGITAETQYF.

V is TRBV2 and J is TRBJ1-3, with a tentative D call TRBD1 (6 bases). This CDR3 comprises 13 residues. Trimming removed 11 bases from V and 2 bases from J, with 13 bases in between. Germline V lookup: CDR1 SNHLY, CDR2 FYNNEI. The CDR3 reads CAGEGGPGNTIYF. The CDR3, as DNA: TGTGCCGGCGAAGGGGGACCTGGAAACACCATATATTTT.

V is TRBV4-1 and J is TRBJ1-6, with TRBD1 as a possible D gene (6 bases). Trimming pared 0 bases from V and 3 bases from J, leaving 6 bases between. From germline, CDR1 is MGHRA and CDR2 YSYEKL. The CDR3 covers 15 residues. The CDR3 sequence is CASSQDRGYNSPLHF. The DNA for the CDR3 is TGCGCCAGCAGCCAAGACAGGGGCTATAATTCACCCCTCCACTTT.

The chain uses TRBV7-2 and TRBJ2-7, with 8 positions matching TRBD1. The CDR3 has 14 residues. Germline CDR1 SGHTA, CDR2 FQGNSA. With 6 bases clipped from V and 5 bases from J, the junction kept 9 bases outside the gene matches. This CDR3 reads CASSIGQGWHEQYF. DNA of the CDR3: TGTGCCAGCAGTATCGGACAGGGCTGGCACGAGCAGTACTTC.

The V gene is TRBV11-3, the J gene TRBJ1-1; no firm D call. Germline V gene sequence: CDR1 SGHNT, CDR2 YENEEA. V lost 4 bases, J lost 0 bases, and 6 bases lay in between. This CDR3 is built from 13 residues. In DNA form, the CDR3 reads TGTGCCAGCAGCTCAAATGTGAACACTGAAGCTTTCTTT. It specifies CASSSNVNTEAFF.